The 5 T cell receptor beta chains listed next were all sequenced from one sample in a study of CD8 T cells in Susac syndrome (dated by TCRdb to 2018 to 2020). The library was made by the immunoSEQ multiplex PCR assay. RNA was extracted with the RNeasy kit and roughly 0.45 to 1 ug was reverse transcribed using random hexamers. The raw public reads went through TCRdb reprocessing: fastp at Q25, MiXCR clone calling, in-frame beta chains kept. Each entry merges the rows of one CDR3 protein and shows their most common DNA and genes. Within this sample are about 80,000 distinct CDR3 sequences, with about 91% of them counted one time only. The ten biggest clones cover approximately 0.46% of the sample. Sequences were obtained from CD8+ T cells from PBMCs. The receptors originated from a human donor with multiple sclerosis.

J is TRBJ1-5 and V is TRBV6-2 or TRBV6-3; D might be TRBD1 (5 bases). This CDR3 has 14 residues. The V end lost 6 bases, the J end lost 6 bases, and 15 bases lay between the germline ends. Looked up from germline, CDR1 is MNHEY and CDR2 is SVGEGT. CDR3 protein: CASSRDEYSQPQHF. In DNA, the CDR3 is TGTGCCAGCAGCCGGGACGAATATAGTCAGCCCCAGCATTTT.

The rearrangement joins TRBV19 to TRBJ2-2, with 8 bases matching TRBD2. The CDR3 is made up of 18 amino acids. V lost 3 bases to trimming and J lost 2 bases; unmatched junction nucleotides: 11. CDR1 is LNHDA and CDR2 is SQIVND in the germline V gene (reference sequence). CDR3 residues: CASSITGPSGGNTGELFF. The CDR3 nucleotides read TGTGCCAGTAGTATCACGGGCCCAAGCGGGGGTAACACCGGGGAGCTGTTTTTT.

In DNA form, the CDR3 reads TGTGCCAGCAGCATGACAGGGGGCTCCTACGAGCAGTACTTC. Protein: CASSMTGGSYEQYF. The chain employs TRBV25-1 and TRBJ2-7; 9 bases agree with TRBD1. CDR1 and CDR2 (germline): MGHDK, SYGVNS. The CDR3 loop spans 14 amino acids. V lost 6 bases to trimming and J lost 0 bases; unmatched junction nucleotides: 3.

The chain couples TRBV12-3 or TRBV12-4 to TRBJ2-3; D unclear. V was shortened by 8 bases and J by 4 bases, with 10 bases between the two germline ends. The CDR3 sequence is 12 residues long. CDR3 residues: CASAVGADTQYF. The CDR3 DNA reads TGTGCCAGCGCTGTGGGCGCAGATACGCAGTATTTT.

The V and J genes are TRBV15 and TRBJ2-7, with D unclear. The CDR3 is 14 amino acids. The V end lost 4 bases, the J end lost 2 bases, and 12 bases lay between the germline ends. The germline V gene has CDR1 LNHNV and CDR2 YYDKDF (reference sequence). CDR3 coding DNA: TGTGCCACCAGCAACGACACTATACCCTACGAGCAGTACTTC. This codes for CATSNDTIPYEQYF.